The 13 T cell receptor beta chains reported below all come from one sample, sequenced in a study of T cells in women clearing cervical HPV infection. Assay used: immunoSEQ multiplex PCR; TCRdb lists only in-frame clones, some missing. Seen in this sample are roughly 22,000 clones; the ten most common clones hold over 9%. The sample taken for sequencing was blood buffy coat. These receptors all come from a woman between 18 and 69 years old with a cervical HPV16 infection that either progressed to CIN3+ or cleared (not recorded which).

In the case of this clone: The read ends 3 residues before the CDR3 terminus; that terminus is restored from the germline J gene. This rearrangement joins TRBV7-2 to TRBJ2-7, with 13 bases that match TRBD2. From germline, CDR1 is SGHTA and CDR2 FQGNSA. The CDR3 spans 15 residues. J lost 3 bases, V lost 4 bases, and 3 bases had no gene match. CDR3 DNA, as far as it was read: TGTGCCAGCAGCTATAGGACTAGCGGGAGCTACGAG. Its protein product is CASSYRTSGSYE. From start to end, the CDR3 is CASSYRTSGSYEQYF.

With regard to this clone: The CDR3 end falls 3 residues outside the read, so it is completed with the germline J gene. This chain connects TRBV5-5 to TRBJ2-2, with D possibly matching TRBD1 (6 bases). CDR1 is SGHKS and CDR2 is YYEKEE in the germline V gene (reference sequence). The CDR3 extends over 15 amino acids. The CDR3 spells CASSSSGASGEKLFF. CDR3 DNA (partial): TGTGCCAGCAGCTCATCAGGGGCCAGCGGTGAAAAG.

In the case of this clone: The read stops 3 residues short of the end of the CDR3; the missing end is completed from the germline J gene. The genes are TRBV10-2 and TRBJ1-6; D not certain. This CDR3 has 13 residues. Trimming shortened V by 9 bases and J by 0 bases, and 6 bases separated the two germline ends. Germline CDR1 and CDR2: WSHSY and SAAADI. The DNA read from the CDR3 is TGCGCCAGTACAAGCTCCTATAATTCACCC. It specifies CASTSSYNSP. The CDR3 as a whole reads CASTSSYNSPLHF.

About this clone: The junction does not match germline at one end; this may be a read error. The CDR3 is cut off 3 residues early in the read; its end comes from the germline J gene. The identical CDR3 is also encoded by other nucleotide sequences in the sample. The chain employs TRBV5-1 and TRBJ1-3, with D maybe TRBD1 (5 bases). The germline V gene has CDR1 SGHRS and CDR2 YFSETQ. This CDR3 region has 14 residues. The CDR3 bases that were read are TGCGCCAGCAGCCTTCAGGGTGCTGGAAACACA. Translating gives CASSLQGAGNT. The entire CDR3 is CASSLQGAGNTIYF.

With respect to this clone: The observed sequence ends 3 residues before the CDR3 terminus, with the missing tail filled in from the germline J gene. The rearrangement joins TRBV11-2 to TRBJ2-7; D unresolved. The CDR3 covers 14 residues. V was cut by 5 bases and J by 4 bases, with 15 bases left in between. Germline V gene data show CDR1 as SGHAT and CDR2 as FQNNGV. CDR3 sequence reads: CASSREASSYEQYF. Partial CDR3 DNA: TGTGCCAGCAGCCGAGAGGCAAGTTCGTACGAG.

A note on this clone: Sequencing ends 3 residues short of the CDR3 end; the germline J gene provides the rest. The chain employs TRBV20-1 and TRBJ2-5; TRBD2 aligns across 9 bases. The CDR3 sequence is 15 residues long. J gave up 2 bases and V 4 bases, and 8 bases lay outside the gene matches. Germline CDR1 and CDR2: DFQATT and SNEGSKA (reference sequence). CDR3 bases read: TGCAGTGCTATCTCCCCAGCGGGGGGTCAAGAGACC. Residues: CSAISPAGGQET. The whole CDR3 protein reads CSAISPAGGQETQYF.

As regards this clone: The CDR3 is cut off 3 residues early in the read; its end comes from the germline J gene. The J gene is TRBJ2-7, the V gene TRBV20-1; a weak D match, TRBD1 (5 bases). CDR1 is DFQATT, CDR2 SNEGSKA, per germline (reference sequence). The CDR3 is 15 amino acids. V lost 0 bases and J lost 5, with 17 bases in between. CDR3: CSARDSQGTSDEQYF. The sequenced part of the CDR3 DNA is TGCAGTGCTAGAGATTCGCAGGGTACCTCGGACGAG.

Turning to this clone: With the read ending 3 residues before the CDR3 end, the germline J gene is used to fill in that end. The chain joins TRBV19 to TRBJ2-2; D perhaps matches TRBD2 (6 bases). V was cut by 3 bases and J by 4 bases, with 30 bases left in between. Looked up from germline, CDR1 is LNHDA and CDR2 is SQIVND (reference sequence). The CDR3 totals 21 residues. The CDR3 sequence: CASSIFPLSTRFSLGTGELFF. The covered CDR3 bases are TGTGCCAGTAGTATTTTCCCCCTGTCGACTAGGTTTTCTTTAGGCACCGGGGAG.

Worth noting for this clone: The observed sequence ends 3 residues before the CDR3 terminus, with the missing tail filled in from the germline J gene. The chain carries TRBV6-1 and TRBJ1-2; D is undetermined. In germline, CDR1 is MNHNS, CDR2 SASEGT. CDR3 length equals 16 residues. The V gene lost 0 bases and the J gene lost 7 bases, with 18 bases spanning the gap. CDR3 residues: CASSEASLRTSGGYTF. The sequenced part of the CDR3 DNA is TGTGCCAGCAGTGAAGCTTCTCTACGTACGTCGGGTGGC.

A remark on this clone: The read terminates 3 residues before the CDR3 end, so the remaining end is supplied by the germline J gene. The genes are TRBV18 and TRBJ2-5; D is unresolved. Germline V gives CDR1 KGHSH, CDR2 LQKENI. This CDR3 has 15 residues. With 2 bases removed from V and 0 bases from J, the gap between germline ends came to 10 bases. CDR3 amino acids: CASSPAASYQETQYF. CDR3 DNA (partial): TGTGCCAGCTCACCAGCGGCATCGTACCAAGAGACC.

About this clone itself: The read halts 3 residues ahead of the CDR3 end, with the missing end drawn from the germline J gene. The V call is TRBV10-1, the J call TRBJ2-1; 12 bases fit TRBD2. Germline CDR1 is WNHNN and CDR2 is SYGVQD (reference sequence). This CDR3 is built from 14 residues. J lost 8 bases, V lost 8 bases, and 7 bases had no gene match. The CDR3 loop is CASSTSGGSDEQFF. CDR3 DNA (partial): TGCGCCAGCTCAACTAGCGGGGGGTCCGATGAG.

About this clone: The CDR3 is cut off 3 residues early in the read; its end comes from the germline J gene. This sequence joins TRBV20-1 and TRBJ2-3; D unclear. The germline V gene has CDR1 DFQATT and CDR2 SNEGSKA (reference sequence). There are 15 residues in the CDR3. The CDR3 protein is CSVNPTGGSNQPQYF. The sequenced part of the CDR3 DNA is TGCAGTGTTAACCCGACTGGTGGCAGCAATCAGCCG.

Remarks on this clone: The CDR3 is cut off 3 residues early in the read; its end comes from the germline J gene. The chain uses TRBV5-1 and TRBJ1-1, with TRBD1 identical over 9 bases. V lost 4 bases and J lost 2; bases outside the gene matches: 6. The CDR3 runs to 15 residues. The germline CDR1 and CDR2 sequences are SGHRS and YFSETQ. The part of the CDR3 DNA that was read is TGCGCCAGCAGCGAAACAGGGGGCTTTAACACTGAA. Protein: CASSETGGFNTE. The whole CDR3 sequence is CASSETGGFNTEAFF.